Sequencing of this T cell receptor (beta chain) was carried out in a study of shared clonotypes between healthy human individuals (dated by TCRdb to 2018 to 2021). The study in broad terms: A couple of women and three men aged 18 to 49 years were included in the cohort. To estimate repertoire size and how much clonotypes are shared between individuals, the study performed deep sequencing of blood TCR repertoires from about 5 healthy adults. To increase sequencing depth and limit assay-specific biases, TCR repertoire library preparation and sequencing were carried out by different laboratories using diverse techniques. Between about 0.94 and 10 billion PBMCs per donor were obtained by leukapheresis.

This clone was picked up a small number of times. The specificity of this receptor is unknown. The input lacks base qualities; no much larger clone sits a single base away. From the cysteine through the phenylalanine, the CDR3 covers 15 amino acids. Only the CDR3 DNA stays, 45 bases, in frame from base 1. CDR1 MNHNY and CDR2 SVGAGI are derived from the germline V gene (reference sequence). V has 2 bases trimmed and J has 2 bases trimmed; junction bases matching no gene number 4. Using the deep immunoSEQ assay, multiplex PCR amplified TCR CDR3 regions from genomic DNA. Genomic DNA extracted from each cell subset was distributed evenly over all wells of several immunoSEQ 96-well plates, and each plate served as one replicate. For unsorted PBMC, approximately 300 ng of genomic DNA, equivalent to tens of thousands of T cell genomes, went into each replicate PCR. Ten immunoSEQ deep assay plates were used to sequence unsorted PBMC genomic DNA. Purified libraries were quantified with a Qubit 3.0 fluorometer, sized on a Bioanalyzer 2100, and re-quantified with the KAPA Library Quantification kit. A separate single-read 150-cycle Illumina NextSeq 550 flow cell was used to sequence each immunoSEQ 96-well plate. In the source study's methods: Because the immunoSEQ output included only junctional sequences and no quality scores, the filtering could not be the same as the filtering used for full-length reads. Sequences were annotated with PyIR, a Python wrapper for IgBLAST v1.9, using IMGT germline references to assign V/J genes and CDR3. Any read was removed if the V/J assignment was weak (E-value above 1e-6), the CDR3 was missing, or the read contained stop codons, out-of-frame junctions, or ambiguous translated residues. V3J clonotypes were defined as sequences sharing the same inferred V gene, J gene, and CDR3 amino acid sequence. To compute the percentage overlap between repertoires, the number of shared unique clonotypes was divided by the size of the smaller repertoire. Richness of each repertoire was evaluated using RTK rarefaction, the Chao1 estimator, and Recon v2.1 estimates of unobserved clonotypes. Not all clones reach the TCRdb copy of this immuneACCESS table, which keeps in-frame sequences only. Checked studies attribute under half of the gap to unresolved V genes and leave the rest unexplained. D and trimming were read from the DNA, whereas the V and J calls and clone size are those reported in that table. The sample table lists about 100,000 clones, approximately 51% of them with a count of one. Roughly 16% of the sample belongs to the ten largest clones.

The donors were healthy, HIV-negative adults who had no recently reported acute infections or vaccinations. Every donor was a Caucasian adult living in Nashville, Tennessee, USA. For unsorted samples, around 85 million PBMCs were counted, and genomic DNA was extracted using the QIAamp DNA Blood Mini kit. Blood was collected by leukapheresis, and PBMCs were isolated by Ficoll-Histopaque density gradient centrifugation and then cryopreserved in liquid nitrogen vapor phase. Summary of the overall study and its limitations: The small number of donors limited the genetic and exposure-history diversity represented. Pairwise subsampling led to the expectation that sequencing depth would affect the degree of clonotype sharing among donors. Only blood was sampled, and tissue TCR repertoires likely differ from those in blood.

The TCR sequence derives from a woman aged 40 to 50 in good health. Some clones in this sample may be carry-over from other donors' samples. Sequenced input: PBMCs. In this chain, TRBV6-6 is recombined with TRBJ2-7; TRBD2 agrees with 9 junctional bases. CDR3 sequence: CASSYVPSGAYEQYF. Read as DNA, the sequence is TGTGCCAGCAGTTACGTACCTAGCGGGGCCTACGAGCAGTACTTC.